One T cell receptor beta chain is described in this entry. The target antigen is unknown. Investigators reverse transcribed all isolated RNA, so they sequenced expressed TCRB transcripts. Assay used: immunoSEQ multiplex PCR; TCRdb lists only in-frame clones, some missing. The sample holds under 400,000 clones, 11% to 15% seen once. Sorting with CD45RO/CCR7/CD25/CD127/CD95/CD27 yielded naive, central memory, regulatory and stem-like memory CD4+ cells. The germline V and J ends were trimmed by 4 bases and 2 bases, with 14 bases remaining between them. CDR1 is SGHAT and CDR2 is FQNNGV in the germline V gene. The CDR3 spans 15 residues. The data derive from a study of beta chain features in type 1 diabetes. Study-level points and caveats: Fewer junction insertions and more nucleotide deletions appeared in type 1 diabetes patients. Shorter templates might be favored by PCR, and equally so in patients and in controls. The naive, central memory and Treg TCRB repertoires looked more alike in patients than they did in healthy donors.

This clonotype was obtained from a young man in good health. This chain links TRBV11-2 with TRBJ1-2, with D unresolved. The specimen sequenced was central memory CD4+ T cells from blood. In DNA form, the CDR3 reads TGTGCCAGCAGCTCATTTCAGACGGGAAACTATGGCTACACCTTC. Protein: CASSSFQTGNYGYTF. The full variable domain, with the rest looked up from reference TRBV11-2 and TRBJ1-2, is EAGVAQSPRYKIIEKRQSVAFWCNPISGHATLYWYQQILGQGPKLLIQFQNNGVVDDSQLPKDRFSAERLKGVDSTLKIQPAKLEDSAVYLCASSSFQTGNYGYTFGSGTRLTVV.